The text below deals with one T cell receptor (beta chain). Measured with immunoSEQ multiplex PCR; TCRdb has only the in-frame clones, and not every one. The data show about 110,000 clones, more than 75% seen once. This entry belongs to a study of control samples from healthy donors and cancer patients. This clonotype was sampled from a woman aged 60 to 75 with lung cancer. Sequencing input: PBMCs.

The CDR3, as DNA: TGCGCCAGCAGCTTGGACGGGACTAGCGGCTCCTACGAGCAGTACTTC. It specifies CASSLDGTSGSYEQYF. This chain uses TRBV5-1 with TRBJ2-7; 11 bases are a match to TRBD2. There are 16 residues in the CDR3. Germline V CDR1 and CDR2: SGHRS, YFSETQ. With V trimmed by 0 bases and J by 0 bases, 2 bases remained unmatched.